The next 15 T cell receptor beta chains were all read from a single sample in a study of T cells in Graves' hyperthyroidism and ophthalmopathy. What was amplified from RNA transcripts were TCR beta CDR3 regions. Initially, a first-round RT-PCR of the TCR CDR3 employed the HTBI primer set. TCRdb used MiXCR to reprocess the multiplex PCR reads, holding one entry per CDR3 protein. This sample carries around 720,000 distinct CDR3 sequences, under 45% of them seen once, and the ten largest clones take more than 25%. Input material: blood. These receptors all come from a woman aged 40 to 50 with Graves' hyperthyroidism.

V usage is TRBV12-3 or TRBV12-4 and J usage is TRBJ1-4; D remains unclear. The CDR3 sequence is 14 residues long. Trimming removed 8 bases from V and 0 bases from J, with 10 bases in between. In DNA, the CDR3 is TGTGCCAGCGCGCTTCGGGCAACTAATGAAAAACTGTTTTTT. The encoded protein is CASALRATNEKLFF.

A remark on this clonotype: A much larger clone lies one base from this, so it may be a read error. This chain joins TRBV29-1 and TRBJ2-7, with 10 bases aligning to TRBD2. CDR3 size: 15 residues. Germline V gene data show CDR1 as SQVTM and CDR2 as ANQGSEA. The CDR3 spells CSVTLAGVRSYVQYF. CDR3 sequence (DNA): TGCAGCGTTACTCTAGCGGGAGTACGGTCCTACGTGCAGTACTTC.

Points on this clonotype: A much larger clone lies a single base off, so this may be a read error. J is TRBJ2-5 and V is TRBV7-9; D call uncertain. CDR1 and CDR2 from the germline V gene are SEHNR and FQNEAQ (reference sequence). The CDR3 runs 13 residues. Written as DNA, the CDR3 is TGTGCCTGCAGCTTGGAGACGTCGGAGACCCAGTACTTC. Amino acid sequence: CACSLETSETQYF.

Note on this clonotype: A much larger clone differs by one base, so this may be a read error. As the CDR3 is not closed by the conserved phenylalanine or tryptophan, this likely results from a read error. V is TRBV7-2 and J is TRBJ2-7; D possibly matches TRBD1 or TRBD2 (7 bases each). CDR1 and CDR2 from the germline V gene are SGHTA and FQGNSA. The length of the CDR3 is 14 residues. V was pared by 3 bases and J by 1 base, with 10 bases between. The CDR3 coding sequence is TGTGCCAGCAGCTTTCAGGGGGGGTCCTACGAGCAGTACCTC. Amino acids: CASSFQGGSYEQYL.

V gene TRBV2 combines with J gene TRBJ2-1, with unresolved D. V lost 3 bases, J lost 3 bases, and 9 bases lay in between. The CDR3 extends over 14 amino acids. In germline, CDR1 is SNHLY, CDR2 FYNNEI. The CDR3 region has the DNA TGTGCCAGCAGTGACGAAGCAGGCTACAATGAGCAGTTCTTC. This sequence encodes CASSDEAGYNEQFF.

The rearrangement links TRBV4-3 to TRBJ2-7, with D possibly matching TRBD2 (5 bases). The CDR3 sequence is 13 residues long. V was cut by 3 bases and J by 6 bases, with 12 bases left in between. The germline V gene has CDR1 LGHNA and CDR2 YSLEER. CDR3 region: CASSQDGLGEQYF. CDR3 nucleotides: TGCGCCAGCAGCCAGGATGGACTTGGCGAGCAGTACTTC.

In this sample, this clonotype turned up many times. This chain joins TRBV7-9 and TRBJ2-5, with D possibly being TRBD1 (7 bases). CDR3 length equals 14 residues. V lost 6 bases and J lost 5, with 16 bases in between. CDR1 SEHNR and CDR2 FQNEAQ come from the germline V gene (reference sequence). CDR3 DNA sequence: TGTGCCAGCAGGGGGACAGCGGGCGGGGAGACCCAGTACTTC. Translating it yields CASRGTAGGETQYF.

This clonotype was observed a handful of times. The chain uses TRBV12-3 or TRBV12-4 and TRBJ1-6; D may be TRBD1 (6 bases). Trimming pared 7 bases from V and 4 bases from J, leaving 8 bases between. The CDR3 contains 13 residues. CDR3 in DNA: TGTGCCAGCATAGGGGGATATAATTCACCCCTCCACTTT. Translated, it gives CASIGGYNSPLHF.

Concerning this clonotype: A much larger clone lies a single base off, so this may be a read error. This chain joins TRBV20-1 and TRBJ1-6, with 11 bases matching TRBD1. From germline, CDR1 is DFQATT and CDR2 SNEGSKA (reference sequence). CDR3 size: 14 residues. Trimming removed 3 bases from V and 9 bases from J; junction bases left unmatched: 4. This chain's CDR3 is CSASYGTGGSPLHF. CDR3 coding DNA: TGCAGTGCTAGTTACGGGACAGGGGGTTCACCCCTCCACTTT.

This clonotype turned up a few times. The gene calls are TRBV5-8 and TRBJ2-5; D perhaps matches TRBD2 (6 bases). Trimming removed 4 bases from V and 2 bases from J, with 18 bases in between. The germline gives CDR1 SGHTS, CDR2 YDEGEE. The CDR3 covers 16 residues. The CDR3 here is CASSGGGDFLQETQYF. Here the CDR3 DNA reads TGTGCCAGCAGCGGCGGCGGGGACTTCTTACAAGAGACCCAGTACTTC.

This clonotype was observed many times. J is TRBJ2-5 and V is TRBV13, with 7 bases that match TRBD2. Trimming removed 3 bases from V and 4 bases from J; junction bases left unmatched: 5. Germline V CDR1 and CDR2: PRHDT, FYEKMQ (reference sequence). This CDR3 spans 14 amino acids. CDR3 coding DNA: TGTGCCAGCAGCTTCGAGGCTAGCGGAGAGACCCAGTACTTC. This gives the protein CASSFEASGETQYF.

This clonotype occurred once. The chain is built from TRBV20-1 and TRBJ1-2; the match to TRBD1 covers 7 bases. Germline CDR1 DFQATT, CDR2 SNEGSKA (reference sequence). This CDR3 has 13 amino acids. With V trimmed by 3 bases and J by 5 bases, 6 bases remained unmatched. In nucleotides, the CDR3 is TGCAGTGCTAGTGGCAGGGGGTTGTATGGCTACACCTTC. Its translation: CSASGRGLYGYTF.

This clonotype was seen at least ten times. V and J are TRBV12-3 or TRBV12-4 and TRBJ1-6, with D perhaps matching TRBD1 (6 bases). The CDR3 spans 16 residues. V was cut by 5 bases and J by 5 bases, with 16 bases left in between. The CDR3 coding sequence is TGTGCCAGCAGTCCGAAGACACAGGGAAATAATTCACCCCTCCACTTT. Residues: CASSPKTQGNNSPLHF.

This clonotype was found once. The chain combines TRBV19 with TRBJ2-2; maybe TRBD2 (7 bases). This CDR3 is 17 amino acids long. Per germline, CDR1 LNHDA and CDR2 SQIVND (reference sequence). Trimming took off 6 bases at V and 6 bases at J, with 23 bases between the two ends. CDR3 DNA sequence: TGTGCCAGTAGGAAGGTTGTGGGGGGGCGGCTCTCCGGGGAGCTGTTTTTT. This gives the protein CASRKVVGGRLSGELFF.

With regard to this clonotype: The CDR3 ends on some other residue instead of the conserved phenylalanine or tryptophan, so this is likely a read error. No DNA is shown, since the ends of the CDR3 on it are uncertain; the CDR3 is the one TCRdb lists. The chain recombines TRBV2 with TRBJ2-2; the tabulated D call, TRBD1, remains unverified against the DNA. Germline V CDR1 and CDR2: SNHLY, FYNNEI. A total of 16 residues make up the CDR3, ends included. The chain's CDR3 is CASSDDTGIPHRGAVV.